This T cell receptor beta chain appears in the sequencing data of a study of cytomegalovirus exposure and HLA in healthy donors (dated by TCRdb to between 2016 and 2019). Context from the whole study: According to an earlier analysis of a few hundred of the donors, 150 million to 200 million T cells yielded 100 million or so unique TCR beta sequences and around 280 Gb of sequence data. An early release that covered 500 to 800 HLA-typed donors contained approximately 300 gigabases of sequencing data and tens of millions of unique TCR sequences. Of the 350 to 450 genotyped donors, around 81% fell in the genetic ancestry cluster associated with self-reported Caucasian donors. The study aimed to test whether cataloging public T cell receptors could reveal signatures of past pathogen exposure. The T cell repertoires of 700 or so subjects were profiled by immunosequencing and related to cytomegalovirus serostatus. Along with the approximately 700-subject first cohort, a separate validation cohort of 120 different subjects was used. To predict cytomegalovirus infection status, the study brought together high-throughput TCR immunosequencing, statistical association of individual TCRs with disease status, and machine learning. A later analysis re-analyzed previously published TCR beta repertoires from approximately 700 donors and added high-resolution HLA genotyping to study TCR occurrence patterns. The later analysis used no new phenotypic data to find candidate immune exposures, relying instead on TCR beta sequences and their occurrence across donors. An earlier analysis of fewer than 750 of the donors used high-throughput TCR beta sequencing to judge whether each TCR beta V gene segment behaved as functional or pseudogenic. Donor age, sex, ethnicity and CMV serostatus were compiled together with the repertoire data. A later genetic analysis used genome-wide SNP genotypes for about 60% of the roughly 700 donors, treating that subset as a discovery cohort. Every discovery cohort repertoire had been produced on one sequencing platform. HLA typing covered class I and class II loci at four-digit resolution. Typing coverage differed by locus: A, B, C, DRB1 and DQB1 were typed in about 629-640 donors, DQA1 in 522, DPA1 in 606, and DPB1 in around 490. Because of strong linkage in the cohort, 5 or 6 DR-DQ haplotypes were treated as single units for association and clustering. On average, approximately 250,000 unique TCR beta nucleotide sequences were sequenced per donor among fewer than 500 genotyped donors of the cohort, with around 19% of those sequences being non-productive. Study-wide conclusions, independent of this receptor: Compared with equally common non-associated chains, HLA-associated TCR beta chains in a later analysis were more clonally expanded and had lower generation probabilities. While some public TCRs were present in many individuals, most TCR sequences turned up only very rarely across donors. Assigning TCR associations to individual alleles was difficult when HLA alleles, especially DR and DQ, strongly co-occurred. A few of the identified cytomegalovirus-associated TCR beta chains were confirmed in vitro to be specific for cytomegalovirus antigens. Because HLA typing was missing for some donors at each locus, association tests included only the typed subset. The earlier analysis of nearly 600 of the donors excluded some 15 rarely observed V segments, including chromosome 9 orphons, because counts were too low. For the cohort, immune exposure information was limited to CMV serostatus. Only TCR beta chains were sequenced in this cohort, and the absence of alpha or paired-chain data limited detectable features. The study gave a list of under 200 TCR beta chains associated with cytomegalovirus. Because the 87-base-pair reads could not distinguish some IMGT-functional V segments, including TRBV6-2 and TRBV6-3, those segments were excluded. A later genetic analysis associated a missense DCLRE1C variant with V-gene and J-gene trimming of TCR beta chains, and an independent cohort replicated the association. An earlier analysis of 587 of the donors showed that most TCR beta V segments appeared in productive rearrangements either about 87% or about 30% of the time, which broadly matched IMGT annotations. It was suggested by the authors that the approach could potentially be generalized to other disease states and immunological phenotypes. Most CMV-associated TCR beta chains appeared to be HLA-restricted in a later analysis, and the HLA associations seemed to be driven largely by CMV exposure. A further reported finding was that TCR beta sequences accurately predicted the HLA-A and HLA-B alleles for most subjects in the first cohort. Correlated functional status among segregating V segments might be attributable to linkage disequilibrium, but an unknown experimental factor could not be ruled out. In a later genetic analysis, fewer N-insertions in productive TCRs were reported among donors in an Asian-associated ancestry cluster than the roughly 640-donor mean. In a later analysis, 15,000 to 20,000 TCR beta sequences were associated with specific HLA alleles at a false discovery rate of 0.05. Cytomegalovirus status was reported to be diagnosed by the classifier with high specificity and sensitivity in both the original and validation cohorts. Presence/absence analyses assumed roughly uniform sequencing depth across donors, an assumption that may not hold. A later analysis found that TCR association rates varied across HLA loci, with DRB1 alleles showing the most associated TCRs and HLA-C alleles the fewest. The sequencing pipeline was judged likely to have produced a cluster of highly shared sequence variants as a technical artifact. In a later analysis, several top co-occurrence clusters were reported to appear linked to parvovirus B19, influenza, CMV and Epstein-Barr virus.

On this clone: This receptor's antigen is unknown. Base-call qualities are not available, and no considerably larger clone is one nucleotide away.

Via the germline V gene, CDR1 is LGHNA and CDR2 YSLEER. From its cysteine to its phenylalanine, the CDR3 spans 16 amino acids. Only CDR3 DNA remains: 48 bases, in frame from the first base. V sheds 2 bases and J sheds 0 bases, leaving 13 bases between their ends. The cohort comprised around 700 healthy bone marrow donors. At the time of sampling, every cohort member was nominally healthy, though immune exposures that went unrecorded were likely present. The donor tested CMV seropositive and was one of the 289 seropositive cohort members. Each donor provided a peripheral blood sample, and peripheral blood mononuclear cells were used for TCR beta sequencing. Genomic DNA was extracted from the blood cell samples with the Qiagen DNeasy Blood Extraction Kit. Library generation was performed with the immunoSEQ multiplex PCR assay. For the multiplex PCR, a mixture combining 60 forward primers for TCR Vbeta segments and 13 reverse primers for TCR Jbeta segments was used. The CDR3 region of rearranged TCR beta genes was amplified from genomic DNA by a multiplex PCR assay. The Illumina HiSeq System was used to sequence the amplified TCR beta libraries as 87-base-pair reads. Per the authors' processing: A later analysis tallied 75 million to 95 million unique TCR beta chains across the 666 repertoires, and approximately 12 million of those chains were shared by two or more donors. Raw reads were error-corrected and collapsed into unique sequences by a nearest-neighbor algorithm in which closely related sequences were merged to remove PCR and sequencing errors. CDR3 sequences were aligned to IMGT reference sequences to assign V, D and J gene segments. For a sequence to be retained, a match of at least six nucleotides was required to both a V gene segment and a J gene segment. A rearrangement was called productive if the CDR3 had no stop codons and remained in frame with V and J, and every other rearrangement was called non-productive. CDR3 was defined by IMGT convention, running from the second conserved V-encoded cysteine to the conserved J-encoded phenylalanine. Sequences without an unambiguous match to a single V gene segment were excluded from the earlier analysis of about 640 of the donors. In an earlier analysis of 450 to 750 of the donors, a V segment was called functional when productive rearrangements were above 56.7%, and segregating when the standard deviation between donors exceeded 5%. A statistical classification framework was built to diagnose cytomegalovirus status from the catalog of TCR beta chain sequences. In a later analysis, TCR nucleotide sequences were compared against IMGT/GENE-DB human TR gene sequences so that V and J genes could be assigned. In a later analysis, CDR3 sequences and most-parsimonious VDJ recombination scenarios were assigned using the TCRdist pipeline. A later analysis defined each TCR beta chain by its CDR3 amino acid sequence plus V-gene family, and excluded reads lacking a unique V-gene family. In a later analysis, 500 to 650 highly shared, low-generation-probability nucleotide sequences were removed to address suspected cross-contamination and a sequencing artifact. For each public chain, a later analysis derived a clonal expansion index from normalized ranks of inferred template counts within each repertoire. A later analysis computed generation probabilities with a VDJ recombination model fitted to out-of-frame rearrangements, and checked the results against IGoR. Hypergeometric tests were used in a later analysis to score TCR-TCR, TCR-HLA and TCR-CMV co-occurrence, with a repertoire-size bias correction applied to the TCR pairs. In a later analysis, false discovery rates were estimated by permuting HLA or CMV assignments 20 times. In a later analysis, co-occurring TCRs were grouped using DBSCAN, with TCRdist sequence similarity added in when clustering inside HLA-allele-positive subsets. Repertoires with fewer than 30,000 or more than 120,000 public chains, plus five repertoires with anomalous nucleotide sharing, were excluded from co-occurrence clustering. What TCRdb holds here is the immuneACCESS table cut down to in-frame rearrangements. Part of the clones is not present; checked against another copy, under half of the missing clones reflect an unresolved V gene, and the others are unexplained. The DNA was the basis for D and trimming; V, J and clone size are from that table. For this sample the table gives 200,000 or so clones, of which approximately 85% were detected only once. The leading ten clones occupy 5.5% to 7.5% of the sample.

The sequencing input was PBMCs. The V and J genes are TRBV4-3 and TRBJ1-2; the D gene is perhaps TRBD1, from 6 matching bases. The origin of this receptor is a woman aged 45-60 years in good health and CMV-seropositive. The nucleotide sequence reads TGCGCCAGCAGCCAAAAACAGGGATTTACTAACTATGGCTACACCTTC. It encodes CASSQKQGFTNYGYTF.